These 10 T cell receptor beta chains came from one sample sequenced in a study of patients and donors after allogeneic stem cell transplantation. TCRdb recomputed calls from the RT-PCR reads with MiXCR, one row per CDR3 protein. The sample records some 11,000 distinct CDR3 sequences, 25% being singletons. Sequences were obtained from blood, either unsorted or a sorted T cell fraction (not recorded which). The receptors here all came from a human donor who was either an allogeneic HSCT recipient or a stem cell or donor lymphocyte infusion donor (not recorded which). It is not recorded whose cells these are; they may come from a transplant donor.

This clonotype was seen a few times. The V and J genes are TRBV28 and TRBJ2-7, with D unresolved. With 2 bases removed from V and 1 base from J, the gap between germline ends came to 6 bases. CDR1 and CDR2 from the germline V gene are MDHEN and SYDVKM. The CDR3 sequence is 13 residues long. CDR3 sequence reads: CASSLRPSYEQYF. For the CDR3, the DNA is TGTGCCAGCAGTTTACGTCCGTCCTACGAGCAGTACTTC.

This clonotype is medium-sized within its sample. The chain combines TRBV20-1 with TRBJ1-4; 7 bases are a match to TRBD1. Trimming took 6 bases from V and 8 from J; bases not matched to a gene: 6. The CDR3 contains 12 residues. Germline CDR1 is DFQATT and CDR2 is SNEGSKA (reference sequence). CDR3 loop: CSADRVEEKLFF. The CDR3 coding sequence is TGCAGTGCCGACAGGGTGGAGGAAAAACTGTTTTTT.

This clonotype was observed at least ten times. The CDR3 region is CSASLPGRRNSPLHF. The CDR3 nucleotides are TGCAGTGCTAGTCTGCCGGGACGGCGTAATTCACCCCTCCACTTT. The chain employs TRBV20-1 and TRBJ1-6; the D gene is possibly TRBD1 (5 bases). The V gene lost 3 bases and the J gene lost 6 bases, with 15 bases spanning the gap. Germline V gives CDR1 DFQATT, CDR2 SNEGSKA (reference sequence). The CDR3 sequence is 15 residues long.

This clonotype was found many times. This chain links TRBV27 with TRBJ2-5; 13 bases match TRBD2. Looked up from germline, CDR1 is MNHEY and CDR2 is SMNVEV (reference sequence). With 5 bases clipped from V and 5 bases from J, the junction kept 8 bases outside the gene matches. There are 16 residues in the CDR3. The CDR3 nucleotides read TGTGCCAGCAGTCCGAGAGGACTAGCGGGAGTCGAGACCCAGTACTTC. This sequence encodes CASSPRGLAGVETQYF.

The V and J genes are TRBV20-1 and TRBJ1-2; TRBD1 matches 8 bases. Per the germline V gene, CDR1 is DFQATT and CDR2 is SNEGSKA (reference sequence). The CDR3 sequence is 17 residues long. The trim removed 6 bases at V and 3 bases at J, leaving 18 bases unmatched. CDR3 region: CSASTSGQDKPDYGYTF. CDR3 nucleotides: TGCAGTGCCAGCACCTCGGGACAGGATAAGCCTGACTATGGCTACACCTTC.

This clonotype was seen at least ten times. The rearrangement joins TRBV5-4 to TRBJ1-1; 8 bases fit TRBD1. The CDR3 covers 14 residues. Trimming removed 2 bases from V and 5 bases from J; junction bases left unmatched: 5. CDR1 SGHNT and CDR2 YYREEE come from the germline V gene (reference sequence). The CDR3 spells CASSFQGARTEAFF. CDR3 bases: TGTGCCAGCAGCTTTCAGGGGGCGCGAACTGAAGCTTTCTTT.

This clonotype was picked up many times. This rearrangement joins TRBV5-1 to TRBJ1-3; no clear D gene. V dropped 4 bases and J dropped 8 bases, with 13 bases sitting between them. Germline CDR1 is SGHRS and CDR2 is YFSETQ. The CDR3 is made up of 13 amino acids. CDR3 coding DNA: TGCGCCAGCAGCACCGGGCCTGCAGACACCATATATTTT. Translation: CASSTGPADTIYF.

This clonotype has more than one count but fewer than ten. The chain links TRBV12-3 or TRBV12-4 to TRBJ1-5; D unresolved. Trimming left V 2 bases short and J 1 base short, with 3 bases between. The CDR3 contains 13 residues. The CDR3 nucleotides read TGTGCCAGCAGTTTAAAGAGCAATCAGCCCCAGCATTTT. The encoded protein is CASSLKSNQPQHF.

The chain is built from TRBV5-1 and TRBJ2-2, with D perhaps TRBD1 (6 bases). Germline values: CDR1 SGHRS, CDR2 YFSETQ. The CDR3 has 15 residues. V dropped 1 base and J dropped 2 bases, with 9 bases sitting between them. CDR3 nucleotide sequence: TGCGCCAGCAGCTTGACGGGACATAACACCGGGGAGCTGTTTTTT. Translating it yields CASSLTGHNTGELFF.

The chain recombines TRBV20-1 with TRBJ1-6; a possible D gene is TRBD1 (6 bases). Germline CDR1 is DFQATT and CDR2 is SNEGSKA (reference sequence). The V gene lost 6 bases and the J gene lost 5 bases, with 14 bases spanning the gap. CDR3 length equals 14 residues. CDR3 bases: TGCAGTGCGGACCGGGACACAGATAATTCACCCCTCCACTTT. It specifies CSADRDTDNSPLHF.